Listed here is a single T cell receptor beta chain. CDR3 size: 13 residues. Between the trimmed V and J ends, which lost 4 bases and 6 bases, there was a span of 12 bases. Looked up from germline, CDR1 is MDHEN and CDR2 is SYDVKM. This sample was included in a study of technical replicates of blood from four donors. Data came from immunoSEQ multiplex PCR; TCRdb stores just in-frame clones and leaves some out. Of roughly 82,000 clones listed, around nine tenths are singletons. The specimen was T cells isolated from PBMCs. This chain connects TRBV28 to TRBJ1-2; D not resolved. This TCR came from a human donor in good health. CDR3 bases: TGTGCCAGCAGTTATAAGAATCAGAATGGCTACACCTTC. Translated, it gives CASSYKNQNGYTF.